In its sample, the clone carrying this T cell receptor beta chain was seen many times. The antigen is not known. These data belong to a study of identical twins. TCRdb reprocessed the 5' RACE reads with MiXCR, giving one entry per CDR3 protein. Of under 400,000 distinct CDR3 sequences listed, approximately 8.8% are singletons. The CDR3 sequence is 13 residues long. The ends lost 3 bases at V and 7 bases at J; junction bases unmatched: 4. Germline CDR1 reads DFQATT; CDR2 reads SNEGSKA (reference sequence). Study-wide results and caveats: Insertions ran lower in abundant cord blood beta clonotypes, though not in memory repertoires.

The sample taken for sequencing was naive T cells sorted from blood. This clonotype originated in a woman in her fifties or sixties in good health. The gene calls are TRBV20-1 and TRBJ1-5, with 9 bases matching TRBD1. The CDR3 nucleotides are TGCAGTGCTAGGGGGACAGGGATCCAGCCCCAGCATTTT. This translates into CSARGTGIQPQHF.